This T cell receptor beta chain originates from a study of shared clonotypes between healthy human individuals. Whole-study findings and limits: Sharing across four donors was highest in naive CD4 (approximately 5%) and lowest in memory CD8 (approximately 0.4%). A reduction in generation probabilities was seen for non-shared clonotypes relative to those shared by all four donors.

TCRdb's copy holds only in-frame clones and misses some; the assay was immunoSEQ multiplex PCR. The sample includes roughly 1 million clones, more than 65% of them seen just once. In regard to this clone: Antigen specificity is unknown.

Sequences were obtained from memory CD4+ T cells sorted from blood. Subset here: CD45RA-negative fraction. The sequence derives from a man younger than 35 in good health.

Written as DNA, the CDR3 is TGTGCCAGCAGCCGGACAGGGGTCACTGAAGCTTTCTTT. This gives the protein CASSRTGVTEAFF. The V call is TRBV7-9, the J call TRBJ1-1; 9 nucleotides align to TRBD1. The V gene's germline CDR1 is SEHNR and CDR2 FQNEAQ (reference sequence). CDR3 size: 13 residues. The ends lost 5 bases at V and 4 bases at J; junction bases unmatched: 2.